This is a list of T cell receptor beta chains from one sample in a study of blood T cells in healthy people across ages. TCRdb independently ran MiXCR on the 5' RACE reads; one entry per CDR3 protein. The sample yields roughly 1,700,000 distinct CDR3 sequences, about 30% seen once. Specimen: blood. The receptors derive from a woman aged 25 to 39 in good health. Both conserved end residues are part of each CDR3. D genes are given only for firm matches. Only part of the rows carry a size: once, few, many, or a class if the clone is expanded.

cdr3_aa	cdr3_nt	d_call	clone_size	v_call	j_call
CASSPGEGLNTEAFF	TGTGCCAGCAGCCCCGGGGAGGGGCTGAACACTGAAGCTTTCTTT	.	.	TRBV7-3	TRBJ1-1
CASSQVGSDTDTLYF	TGTGCCAGCAGCCAAGTCGGCAGTGACACAGATACGCTGTATTTT	.	.	TRBV4-2	TRBJ2-3
CSVEEAGRRTGELFF	TGCAGCGTTGAAGAAGCGGGAAGGAGGACCGGGGAGCTGTTTTTT	TRBD2	few	TRBV29-1	TRBJ2-2
CASSLAEGAEQFF	TGTGCCAGCAGCTTAGCGGAAGGGGCCGAGCAGTTCTTC	.	few	TRBV7-9	TRBJ2-1
CASSTRGGGPNTEAFF	TGTGCCAGCAGTACGCGAGGGGGGGGACCGAACACTGAAGCTTTCTTT	.	.	TRBV12-3/TRBV12-4	TRBJ1-1
CASSATGGGYEQYF	TGTGCCAGCAGCGCAACAGGGGGCGGATACGAGCAGTACTTC	TRBD1	many	TRBV7-2	TRBJ2-7
CASSVESYTGELFF	TGTGCCAGCAGTGTAGAATCGTACACCGGGGAGCTGTTTTTT	.	.	TRBV7-3	TRBJ2-2
CASSLTGEGQYF	TGCGCCAGCAGCTTGACAGGGGAGGGGCAGTACTTC	.	many	TRBV5-1	TRBJ2-7
CASSFSGTGDRFF	TGCGCCAGCAGCTTTTCCGGGACAGGGGACCGGTTCTTC	TRBD1	few	TRBV5-1	TRBJ2-1
CASSQAGGDTQYF	TGCGCCAGCAGCCAAGCGGGCGGAGATACGCAGTATTTT	.	many	TRBV4-1	TRBJ2-3
CASRPGGSAGGNYEQYF	TGTGCCAGCAGGCCAGGTGGGTCCGCCGGGGGAAATTACGAGCAGTACTTC	.	.	TRBV6-2/TRBV6-3	TRBJ2-7
CASSHGLAPEQFF	TGCGCCAGCAGCCATGGACTAGCACCTGAGCAGTTCTTC	TRBD2	few	TRBV5-1	TRBJ2-1
CASSLNKGYEQYF	TGTGCCAGCAGCTTAAATAAGGGTTACGAGCAGTACTTC	.	few	TRBV7-2	TRBJ2-7
CASSLEPAGVKNEQFF	TGTGCCAGCAGCTTAGAGCCAGCGGGAGTTAAAAATGAGCAGTTCTTC	TRBD2	few	TRBV7-2	TRBJ2-1
CAILRIEGNYGYTF	TGTGCCATCCTCCGTATCGAGGGGAACTATGGCTACACCTTC	.	once	TRBV21-1	TRBJ1-2
CASKVNNSPLHF	TGTGCCAGCAAGGTGAATAATTCACCCCTCCACTTT	.	many	TRBV6-5	TRBJ1-6
CASSLKGSQETQYF	TGTGCCAGCAGTTTGAAGGGTTCGCAAGAGACCCAGTACTTC	.	many	TRBV7-9	TRBJ2-5
CASSLNLEGYTF	TGCGCCAGCAGCCTTAACCTAGAGGGCTACACCTTC	.	.	TRBV5-1	TRBJ1-2
CASSRQGGMNTEAFF	TGTGCCAGCAGTCGACAGGGGGGGATGAACACTGAAGCTTTCTTT	TRBD1	.	TRBV6-5	TRBJ1-1
CASSLSEGLIGDEQFF	TGTGCCAGCTCCCTGTCTGAGGGGCTTATAGGTGATGAGCAGTTCTTC	.	.	TRBV18	TRBJ2-1
CASSLALQGGNEQYF	TGCGCCAGCAGCTTGGCGCTCCAGGGGGGCAACGAGCAGTACTTC	.	.	TRBV5-1	TRBJ2-7
CASTLDRNQNSPLHF	TGCGCCAGCACGTTGGACAGGAACCAGAATTCACCCCTCCACTTT	TRBD1	.	TRBV4-1	TRBJ1-6
CASSLSRGSDEQYF	TGTGCCAGCAGCTTGAGTAGAGGGAGCGACGAGCAGTACTTC	.	.	TRBV11-2	TRBJ2-7
CASSLGEAGGPGGEQFF	TGTGCCAGCAGCTTAGGAGAGGCGGGAGGGCCGGGCGGTGAGCAGTTCTTC	TRBD2	.	TRBV7-2	TRBJ2-1
CSARGPLQETQYF	TGCAGTGCTAGGGGGCCACTCCAAGAGACCCAGTACTTC	.	many	TRBV20-1	TRBJ2-5
CASSLIQGGYEQYF	TGTGCCAGCAGTTTAATTCAGGGTGGGTACGAGCAGTACTTC	.	.	TRBV12-3/TRBV12-4	TRBJ2-7
CASSYYRDEQYF	TGTGCCAGCAGTTACTACAGGGACGAGCAGTACTTC	.	many	TRBV6-2/TRBV6-3	TRBJ2-7
CASSYSGLQGPNSPLHF	TGTGCCAGCAGTTACTCGGGGTTGCAGGGCCCTAATTCACCCCTCCACTTT	.	.	TRBV6-6	TRBJ1-6
CASSYLPSGEQFF	TGTGCCAGCAGCTACCTCCCTAGCGGTGAGCAGTTCTTC	TRBD2	.	TRBV6-6	TRBJ2-1
CAISAGLARKETQYF	TGTGCCATCAGTGCGGGACTAGCGCGTAAAGAGACCCAGTACTTC	TRBD2	many	TRBV10-3	TRBJ2-5
CASSHAGQEGSYEQYF	TGTGCCAGCAGTCACGCGGGGCAGGAGGGCTCCTACGAGCAGTACTTC	.	.	TRBV6-6	TRBJ2-7